These T cell receptor beta chains were read from a single sample in a study of identifying expanded T cells in peripheral blood. This table comes from immunoSEQ multiplex PCR, and its TCRdb copy is limited to in-frame clones, with some not included. The sample lists approximately 58,000 clones, around 86% seen once, with approximately 17% in the top ten. Sequencing was carried out using blood. The receptors shown here come from a person aged 18 to 70 in good health. The CDR3 runs from the conserved cysteine through the conserved F or W. D genes are given only for firm matches. The listing skips clone size in some rows; elsewhere it reads once, few, many or a size class.

d_gene: .
len: 14
abundance: .
v_gene: TRBV18
j_gene: TRBJ1-4
CDR3aa: CASSMNSYNEKLFF
CDR3nt: TGTGCCAGCTCAATGAACAGTTATAATGAAAAACTGTTTTTT

d_gene: .
len: 13
abundance: once
v_gene: TRBV19
j_gene: TRBJ1-1
CDR3aa: CASSLILYTEAFF
CDR3nt: TGTGCCAGTAGTCTTATACTCTACACTGAAGCTTTCTTT

d_gene: .
len: 14
abundance: once
v_gene: TRBV25-1
j_gene: TRBJ1-2
CDR3aa: CASSGTVQLYGYTF
CDR3nt: TGTGCCAGCAGTGGGACAGTTCAGCTCTATGGCTACACCTTC

d_gene: .
len: 15
abundance: once
v_gene: TRBV6-1
j_gene: TRBJ2-4
CDR3aa: CASGTLSLIGNIQYF
CDR3nt: TGTGCCAGTGGGACACTGTCTCTTATAGGAAACATTCAGTACTTC

d_gene: TRBD1
len: 15
abundance: .
v_gene: TRBV5-1
j_gene: TRBJ2-3
CDR3aa: CASSLRGQVTDTQYF
CDR3nt: TGCGCCAGCAGCTTGCGGGGACAGGTCACAGATACGCAGTATTTT

d_gene: TRBD1
len: 14
abundance: .
v_gene: TRBV30
j_gene: TRBJ2-2
CDR3aa: CAWDRGFDTGELFF
CDR3nt: TGTGCCTGGGACAGGGGGTTCGACACCGGGGAGCTGTTTTTT

d_gene: .
len: 15
abundance: .
v_gene: TRBV7-2
j_gene: TRBJ1-1
CDR3aa: CASSLDVTSATEAFF
CDR3nt: TGTGCCAGCAGCTTAGATGTGACCTCGGCCACTGAAGCTTTCTTT

d_gene: TRBD2
len: 12
abundance: .
v_gene: TRBV12-5
j_gene: TRBJ2-5
CDR3aa: CASGRSPGLAHF
CDR3nt: TGTGCTAGTGGTCGATCGCCGGGACTAGCGCACTTC

d_gene: .
len: 13
abundance: .
v_gene: TRBV19
j_gene: TRBJ1-5
CDR3aa: CASSGRFNQPQHF
CDR3nt: TGTGCCAGTAGTGGACGGTTTAATCAGCCCCAGCATTTT

d_gene: TRBD2
len: 12
abundance: .
v_gene: TRBV5-1
j_gene: TRBJ2-1
CDR3aa: CASSPSGGVWFF
CDR3nt: TGCGCCAGCTCTCCGAGCGGGGGCGTATGGTTCTTC

d_gene: TRBD1
len: 14
abundance: .
v_gene: TRBV7-3
j_gene: TRBJ1-2
CDR3aa: CASSVTGAPTGYTF
CDR3nt: TGTGCCAGCAGCGTAACAGGGGCCCCGACTGGCTACACCTTC